This T cell receptor (beta chain) was documented in a study of T cells in Graves' hyperthyroidism and ophthalmopathy (dated by TCRdb to the late 2010s). For the study in its entirety: Peripheral blood was collected at initial diagnosis, before any treatment. The 100 discovery patients were randomly divided into training and test sets at a 7:3 ratio. After blood sampling, hyperthyroidism patients were treated with methimazole at a starting dose of 30 mg daily, and ophthalmopathy patients were treated with high-dose intravenous methylprednisolone. Whether ophthalmopathy could be predicted prospectively was tested in an independent validation cohort made up of approximately 19 hyperthyroidism patients plus 17 patients who later progressed to ophthalmopathy. To identify distinguishing TCR V-J signatures, a discovery cohort of some 100 patients was used, comprising 43 with Graves' ophthalmopathy and approximately 58 with stable Graves' hyperthyroidism. Thyroid tissue and blood T-cell repertoires from over 5 Graves' hyperthyroidism patients were also compared in the study. The paper reports TCR Vbeta CDR3 sequencing of approximately 140 peripheral blood samples: some 44 ophthalmopathy, around 80 hyperthyroidism and around 17 progressor patients. What the study reported, not specific to this receptor: Sample size was not statistically predetermined, and investigators were not blinded to group allocation. Ophthalmopathy was separated from stable hyperthyroidism by a 13 V-J signature model, with 85% to 90% sensitivity and around 81% specificity obtained in cross-validation and 80%/75% obtained in testing. In validation, progression to ophthalmopathy was predicted by the model with around 70% sensitivity and 72.22% specificity, a median of approximately 6.5 months before onset. Blood samples also contained most of the expanded thyroid clonotypes (frequency above 0.001), which suggests that blood repertoires may reflect thyroid immune responses.

TCR beta CDR3 regions were amplified from RNA transcripts. A first-round RT-PCR of the TCR CDR3 used the HTBI primer set with the Qiagen OneStep RT-PCR kit. Libraries were constructed in a second round of multiplex PCR, after which size selection and purification were performed. Sequencing of the libraries was done on an Illumina HiSeq2000 using paired-end 100 bp reads. The source study handled its data this way. Raw data were processed with SOAPnuke, discarding reads with adapters, uncalled bases, mean Phred below 15, or no exact constant-primer or identifier match. High-quality paired reads were merged using COPE v1.2.5, and each unique nucleotide sequence was defined as a clonotype. MiTCR v1.1 was used to align clonotypes to the IMGT TRBV, TRBD and TRBJ reference segments. The analysis included only V-J combinations with a frequency above 0.0001, which together covered roughly 99% of the repertoires. A TCS score was defined as the ratio of F50 (clonal expansion) to E x V (chaos), with BLOSUM62-based TCRdist applied between CDR3 peptides within each V-J. Welch's t-statistics and random forest reduced around 550 V-J features to 13, which were used in a naive Bayes classifier (R e1071). TCRdb reworked the public reads: Q25 trimming with fastp, MiXCR clone assembly, productive beta chains retained. Each record represents a unique CDR3 protein, reported with the most common genes and DNA among its rows. None of the V and J calls come from the authors' own analysis; TCRdb made them. The sample data list about 370,000 distinct CDR3 sequences, and roughly 15% of these were observed just once. The ten largest clones capture approximately 19% of the sample.

Regarding this clonotype: Its antigen has not been determined. Qualities for individual bases were not recorded, and no much larger clone is one base off.

V gives up 3 bases and J gives up 0 bases, and the segment between their germline ends measures 21 bases. As encoded in the germline V gene, CDR1 is MNHNS while CDR2 is SASEGT. Including cysteine and phenylalanine, the CDR3 has 19 amino acids. The CDR3 DNA has 57 bases and is translated from base 1. Ophthalmopathy patients had moderately to severely active disease, Clinical Activity Score of at least 3, NOSPECS grade of at least 4, and duration under 3 months. The study excluded patients with uncontrolled infections, other autoimmune diseases, pregnancy or lactation. Diagnoses relied on clinical symptoms, serum thyroxine and TRAb, thyroid ultrasound and orbital computed tomography. PBMCs were separated from under 12 ml of fresh peripheral blood using Ficoll-Paque density gradient centrifugation. Total RNA was extracted with Trizol reagent, and quality was checked on an Agilent 2100 Bioanalyzer.

The TCR sequence derives from a woman aged 60-75 years with Graves' ophthalmopathy. The chain employs TRBV6-1 and TRBJ1-3; the D segment could be TRBD1, given 6 matching bases. Sequencing was carried out using blood. CDR3 sequence: CASSDGGGALLYSGNTIYF. The DNA sequence is TGTGCCAGCAGTGACGGCGGGGGGGCACTCCTATACTCTGGAAACACCATATATTTT.